A selection of T cell receptor beta chains follows, all from one sample in a study of Tregs in tolerant kidney transplant recipients. Using immunoSEQ multiplex PCR, the repertoire was profiled, and TCRdb retains in-frame clones only, with some absent. The sample consists of 98,000 or so clones, around 87% of them appearing once. The sequencing here drew on CD4+ T cells from blood, taken before the transplant. These receptors came from a human donor who received a combined kidney and bone marrow transplant. CDR3s include the opening cysteine and the closing phenylalanine or tryptophan. D genes are given only for firm matches. Expanded clones are given a class, and other clones once, few, many or no size at all.

NA	TRBD2	TRBV6-6	TRBJ2-1	TGTGCCAGCAGTTACGGTCTAGCGGGGGTGGGTGAGCAGTTCTTC	CASSYGLAGVGEQFF
once	NA	TRBV5-6	TRBJ2-3	TGTGCCAGCAGCCGCGGGGGCCGTGGTACAGATACGCAGTATTTT	CASSRGGRGTDTQYF
NA	TRBD1	TRBV7-9	TRBJ2-1	TGTGCCAGCAGCCAAGACAGGGCCACCTACAATGAGCAGTTCTTC	CASSQDRATYNEQFF
NA	NA	TRBV19	TRBJ2-2	TGTGCCAGTCGGGTACAGGAGAACACCGGGGAGCTGTTTTTT	CASRVQENTGELFF
NA	TRBD1	TRBV6-6	TRBJ1-4	TGTGCCAGCAACACAGGGGGTCGGGAAAAACTGTTTTTT	CASNTGGREKLFF
once	TRBD1	TRBV5-5	TRBJ2-2	TGTGCCAGCAGCCTACTGACAGGGGGCTCTACCGGGGAGCTGTTTTTT	CASSLLTGGSTGELFF
once	NA	TRBV4-1	TRBJ1-1	TGCGCCAGCAGCCAAGAGACGGGGGGTTGGAACACTGAAGCTTTCTTT	CASSQETGGWNTEAFF
NA	NA	TRBV19	TRBJ2-1	TGTGCCAGTAGTATATGGAGGACTCCCGAGGATCGCTCCTACAATGAGCAGTTCTTC	CASSIWRTPEDRSYNEQFF
NA	TRBD1	TRBV19	TRBJ1-5	TGTGCCAGTAGCACGGACAGGGGACCCAATCAGCCCCAGCATTTT	CASSTDRGPNQPQHF
NA	NA	TRBV19	TRBJ1-3	TGTGCCAGTAGTGGGGACAAACCTGGAAACACCATATATTTT	CASSGDKPGNTIYF
NA	NA	TRBV5-1	TRBJ1-2	TGCGCCAGCAGCTTGACAGGGCTCTATGGCTACACCTTC	CASSLTGLYGYTF
NA	NA	TRBV4-1	TRBJ1-1	TGCGCCAGCAGCCAAGGCACATTCATGAACACTGAAGCTTTCTTT	CASSQGTFMNTEAFF
NA	TRBD1	TRBV19	TRBJ1-5	TGTGCCAGTAGCCCCGGGCAGGGGGCGATCCCCCAGCATTTT	CASSPGQGAIPQHF
NA	NA	TRBV30	TRBJ1-4	TGTGCCTTCAGGGTGGCCAATGAAAAACTGTTTTTT	CAFRVANEKLFF
once	NA	TRBV2	TRBJ2-5	TGTGCCAGCAAGGGTTGGACTGGAAGTCAAGAGACCCAGTACTTC	CASKGWTGSQETQYF
NA	TRBD1	TRBV5-1	TRBJ2-5	TGCGCCAGCAGCTTACTACAGGGGGCTCGAGAGACCCAGTACTTC	CASSLLQGARETQYF
NA	TRBD2	TRBV7-2	TRBJ2-7	TGTGCCAGCAGCTTAGGAGGCGGGAGGATCTCCTACGAGCAGTACTTC	CASSLGGGRISYEQYF
NA	NA	TRBV2	TRBJ1-3	TGTGCCAGCAGTGAGCGGGGACCGACAAGCTCTGGAAACACCATATATTTT	CASSERGPTSSGNTIYF
NA	NA	TRBV5-1	TRBJ1-2	TGCGCCAGCAGCTACAGGGCTGGAATGAGCTATGGCTACACCTTC	CASSYRAGMSYGYTF
NA	NA	TRBV4-3	TRBJ1-1	TGCGCCAGCAGCCGGGACACCCTGGAGAACACTGAAGCTTTCTTT	CASSRDTLENTEAFF
NA	NA	TRBV6-5	TRBJ1-3	TGTGCCAGCAGTTATTCAGGGTTTGGAAACACCATATATTTT	CASSYSGFGNTIYF
NA	TRBD1	TRBV5-1	TRBJ1-2	TGCGCCAGCAGCAGGACAGGGGGCAGCTATGGCTACACCTTC	CASSRTGGSYGYTF
NA	NA	TRBV5-1	TRBJ1-2	TGCGCCAGCAGCCGGACAGAGGTCTCAGCCCAGCGGTATCGTGGCTACACCTTC	CASSRTEVSAQRYRGYTF
NA	NA	TRBV9	TRBJ2-1	TGTGCCAGCAGCGTCGGGCACCAAGGGGGTGAGCAGTTCTTC	CASSVGHQGGEQFF
few	TRBD1	TRBV2	TRBJ1-1	TGTGCCAGCAGTGAAGACGAGGGGGCCATTGATGAAGCTTTCTTT	CASSEDEGAIDEAFF
NA	NA	TRBV28	TRBJ1-2	TGTGCCAGCAGTTTAAAAGGACTTGGCTACACCTTC	CASSLKGLGYTF
NA	TRBD1	TRBV25-1	TRBJ2-7	TGTGCCAGCAGTGGACAGGGCCTCAGCTCCTACGAGCAGTACTTC	CASSGQGLSSYEQYF
once	TRBD2	TRBV15	TRBJ2-1	TGTGCCACCAGCAGTACTAGCGGGGGCCGGGAGGAGCAGTTCTTC	CATSSTSGGREEQFF